This T cell receptor beta chain was profiled in a study of blood T cell repertoires in COVID-19 (dated by TCRdb to about 2020). Notes on the research overall: The collaborator samples originated in the United States, Italy and Spain and spanned the acute and convalescent phases of COVID-19. Where HLA class I and class II types were available, the types were taken from metadata supplied by the sample provider, not from assay-based typing. A de-identified subject ID, COVID-19 status, age in years and sex were almost always included in the sample metadata. The prospective study material was composed of cDNA or gDNA derived from T cells, B-cell-depleted T cells, or PBMCs. The samples were drawn from the first 160 participants of the ongoing ImmuneRACE study and from under 1,500 subjects provided by 6 global collaborators. The repertoires were released in a freely available public database meant as a resource for research on the immune response to SARS-CoV-2. Subjects who had been exposed to COVID-19, were actively infected with it, or had recovered from it provided the deeply sampled blood TCRbeta repertoires that made up the dataset.

The germline V gene (reference sequence) supplies CDR1 LNHDA and CDR2 SQIVND. Counted from cysteine to phenylalanine, this CDR3 has 13 amino acids. Left in the record is the CDR3 DNA by itself, 39 bases read in frame from the first base. V is clipped by 6 bases and J by 0 bases, and the sequence between their germline boundaries is 8 bases long. Comments on this clone: This receptor's antigen is unknown. No per-base quality is available; no much larger clone lies one base away.

The immunoSEQ Assay, a bias-controlled multiplex PCR, was used to amplify TCRbeta CDR3 regions from genomic DNA. The authors' pipeline ran thus. Nucleated cell counts per sample were estimated from amplification of reference gene primers within the assay. Sequence reads were collapsed and filtered to measure the absolute abundance of every unique TCRbeta CDR3 rearrangement. Productive Simpson clonality was computed per sample as the square root of Simpson's diversity index over productive rearrangements. Here the immuneACCESS table is served through TCRdb, limited to in-frame sequences with V and J called. Missing clones are a known gap in these copies; in checked studies unresolved V genes cover under half, and the rest lacks a known reason. That table supplies the V and J calls and clone size; D and trimming were determined from the DNA. The sample includes 250,000 to 350,000 clones, with more than 85% observed a single time. The ten top clones hold roughly 0.8% of the sample.

Collaborating institutions collected whole blood in K2EDTA tubes following their own protocols. For TCRbeta analysis, collaborators shipped samples as frozen whole blood, isolated PBMCs, or DNA extracted from either of those sample types. Beyond this particular receptor, the publication reports: Clinical and demographic metadata were provided uncurated, with the amount varying by source and participant.

Sequenced: peripheral blood. The V gene is TRBV19 and the J gene is TRBJ1-1; the D gene is not confidently resolved. This sequence originates from a man aged 25 to 45 with acute or convalescent COVID-19. The CDR3 amino acid sequence is: CASRPTVNTEAFF. The base sequence is TGTGCCAGTAGACCCACAGTGAACACTGAAGCTTTCTTT.